The rows below give T cell receptor beta chains drawn from one sample of a study of T cells in Graves' hyperthyroidism and ophthalmopathy. MiXCR, applied by TCRdb to the multiplex PCR reads, yields one record per CDR3 protein. The profile shows approximately 400,000 distinct CDR3 sequences, about 16% of them singletons. Sequencing was done on a sample of blood. All receptors derive from a woman between 25 and 40 years old with Graves' hyperthyroidism. The CDR3 runs from the conserved cysteine through the conserved F or W. The D gene is left open where the match is weak. Part of the rows lack a size; the others show once, few, many or a class for expanded clones.

j_call: TRBJ1-2
v_call: TRBV18
clone_size: many
d_call: .
cdr3_nt: TGTGCCAGCTCACTGTCCCGGGGCTACACCTTC
cdr3_aa: CASSLSRGYTF

j_call: TRBJ2-3
v_call: TRBV27
clone_size: many
d_call: TRBD2
cdr3_nt: TGTGCCAGCAGATATTTCCCCCTAGCGGGAGAGGGAGATACGCAGTATTTT
cdr3_aa: CASRYFPLAGEGDTQYF

j_call: TRBJ2-3
v_call: TRBV9
clone_size: few
d_call: .
cdr3_nt: TGTGCCAGCAGCGTCGGTGAGTTGGGAGATACGCAGTATTTT
cdr3_aa: CASSVGELGDTQYF

j_call: TRBJ2-3
v_call: TRBV24-1
clone_size: .
d_call: TRBD2
cdr3_nt: TGTGCCACCAGTGATCCACTAGCGGGAGCGAAAGATACGCAGTATTTT
cdr3_aa: CATSDPLAGAKDTQYF

j_call: TRBJ2-1
v_call: TRBV5-6
clone_size: many
d_call: .
cdr3_nt: TGTGCCAGCAGCTTGGCTGTCGGGAGTGGCAATGAGCAGTTCTTC
cdr3_aa: CASSLAVGSGNEQFF

j_call: TRBJ2-5
v_call: TRBV3-1
clone_size: many
d_call: .
cdr3_nt: TGTGCCAGCAGCCAAGTTTCGGTCGTCCCAACCCAGTACTTC
cdr3_aa: CASSQVSVVPTQYF

j_call: TRBJ2-1
v_call: TRBV9
clone_size: .
d_call: .
cdr3_nt: TGTGCCAGCAGCCCTAGGGGCCAAGACAATGAGCAGTTCTTC
cdr3_aa: CASSPRGQDNEQFF

j_call: TRBJ1-3
v_call: TRBV3-1
clone_size: many
d_call: .
cdr3_nt: TGTGCCAGCAGCCAAGCAAAGGAAAACACCATATATTTT
cdr3_aa: CASSQAKENTIYF

j_call: TRBJ2-5
v_call: TRBV9
clone_size: .
d_call: TRBD2
cdr3_nt: TGTGCCAGCAGCGCAGGGACTAGCCAAGAGACCCAGTACTTC
cdr3_aa: CASSAGTSQETQYF

j_call: TRBJ2-2
v_call: TRBV2
clone_size: many
d_call: TRBD2
cdr3_nt: TGTGCCAGCAAAGGACTAGCGGGAGAAGGGACCGGGGAGCTGTTTTTT
cdr3_aa: CASKGLAGEGTGELFF

j_call: TRBJ2-7
v_call: TRBV20-1
clone_size: many
d_call: TRBD2
cdr3_nt: TGCAGTGCTACCCGTCTAAGGGGCGGGGGATTGTACGAGCAGTACTTC
cdr3_aa: CSATRLRGGGLYEQYF

j_call: TRBJ2-7
v_call: TRBV5-1
clone_size: many
d_call: TRBD1
cdr3_nt: TGCGCCAGCAGCTTGGGACAGGGGTATCTCTACGAGCAGTACTTC
cdr3_aa: CASSLGQGYLYEQYF

j_call: TRBJ2-7
v_call: TRBV2
clone_size: .
d_call: .
cdr3_nt: TGTGCCAGCAATGCCAGGGGTTACGAGCAGTACTTC
cdr3_aa: CASNARGYEQYF

j_call: TRBJ2-1
v_call: TRBV27
clone_size: many
d_call: TRBD2
cdr3_nt: TGTGCCAGCTACCAGCTAATAGCCACTAGCGGGAGGGCTCGTGAGCAGTTCTTC
cdr3_aa: CASYQLIATSGRAREQFF

j_call: TRBJ2-3
v_call: TRBV20-1
clone_size: many
d_call: .
cdr3_nt: TGCAGTGCTAGAGGGCCCGAGTACGGCACAGATACGCAGTATTTT
cdr3_aa: CSARGPEYGTDTQYF

j_call: TRBJ2-1
v_call: TRBV5-1
clone_size: many
d_call: TRBD2
cdr3_nt: TGCGCCAGCAGCACTGGCGGGACTAGCGTCCATGAGCAGTTCTTC
cdr3_aa: CASSTGGTSVHEQFF

j_call: TRBJ2-7
v_call: TRBV25-1
clone_size: many
d_call: .
cdr3_nt: TGTGCCAGCTCGAGCAATGGGGCATACGAGCAGTACTTC
cdr3_aa: CASSSNGAYEQYF

j_call: TRBJ1-1
v_call: TRBV18
clone_size: many
d_call: .
cdr3_nt: TGTGCCAGCTCACCATCAGGGGCCAAATTGGGGAACACTGAAGCTTTCTTT
cdr3_aa: CASSPSGAKLGNTEAFF

j_call: TRBJ2-3
v_call: TRBV5-1
clone_size: many
d_call: .
cdr3_nt: TGCGCCAGCAGCAGGGCACGGACTAGCACAGATACGCAGTATTTT
cdr3_aa: CASSRARTSTDTQYF

j_call: TRBJ2-1
v_call: TRBV30
clone_size: many
d_call: .
cdr3_nt: TGTGCCTGGAAAGGGGAGGAAGGACATAAGAATGAGCAGTTCTTC
cdr3_aa: CAWKGEEGHKNEQFF

j_call: TRBJ1-2
v_call: TRBV24-1
clone_size: .
d_call: .
cdr3_nt: TGTGCCACCAGTGATTCCGGGGAAACTAACTATGGCTACACCTTC
cdr3_aa: CATSDSGETNYGYTF

j_call: TRBJ2-1
v_call: TRBV24-1
clone_size: many
d_call: TRBD2
cdr3_nt: TGTGCCACCAGTACACCCGGGGTAGCGGGATGGTCCTACAATGAGCAGTTCTTC
cdr3_aa: CATSTPGVAGWSYNEQFF

j_call: TRBJ2-5
v_call: TRBV10-3
clone_size: few
d_call: TRBD2
cdr3_nt: TGTGCCATCAGTGACCCGACTAGCCGCAAGACCCAGTACTTC
cdr3_aa: CAISDPTSRKTQYF

j_call: TRBJ2-7
v_call: TRBV24-1
clone_size: few
d_call: TRBD2
cdr3_nt: TGTGCCACCAGTGACCCTGGACTAGACGGTAACGAGCAGTACTTC
cdr3_aa: CATSDPGLDGNEQYF

j_call: TRBJ2-7
v_call: TRBV18
clone_size: few
d_call: TRBD2
cdr3_nt: TGTGCCAGCTCACCACCGGGACTAGCGGAATACGAGCAGTACTTC
cdr3_aa: CASSPPGLAEYEQYF

j_call: TRBJ2-2
v_call: TRBV10-2
clone_size: few
d_call: .
cdr3_nt: TGCGCCAGCAGTGAGCGGGGCGGGTCGGGCACCGGGGAGCTGTTTTTT
cdr3_aa: CASSERGGSGTGELFF

j_call: TRBJ1-6
v_call: TRBV29-1
clone_size: few
d_call: .
cdr3_nt: TGCACCGTTATTAGCTCCTATAATTCACCCCTCCACTTT
cdr3_aa: CTVISSYNSPLHF

j_call: TRBJ2-2
v_call: TRBV5-1
clone_size: many
d_call: .
cdr3_nt: TGCGCCAGCAGCTTGGCCCCAGGATCGAACACCGGGGAGCTGTTTTTT
cdr3_aa: CASSLAPGSNTGELFF